Presented here are 28 T cell receptor beta chains from one specimen sequenced in a study of OX40 agonist ivuxolimab in advanced cancers. This table comes from immunoSEQ multiplex PCR, and its TCRdb copy is limited to in-frame clones, with some not included. The sample lists 70,000 or so clones; around 88% were seen once. This specimen consisted of CD4+ or CD8+ T cells sorted from blood, obtained in a trial of the OX40 agonist ivuxolimab. The receptors stem from an adult with an advanced solid tumor such as melanoma, head and neck, liver or kidney cancer.

The gene calls are TRBV7-9 and TRBJ1-6; 7 nucleotides agree with TRBD1. J lost 7 bases, V lost 0 bases, and 9 bases had no gene match. The CDR3 length is 17 residues. CDR1 and CDR2 from the germline V gene are SEHNR and FQNEAQ (reference sequence). CDR3 DNA sequence: TGTGCCAGCAGCTTAGCCTCGAGCGGGACAGAAAATTCACCCCTCCACTTT. Translated, it gives CASSLASSGTENSPLHF.

This sequence joins TRBV28 and TRBJ2-3; either TRBD1 or TRBD2 may supply D (7 bases each). Per germline, CDR1 MDHEN and CDR2 SYDVKM. The CDR3 has 16 amino acids. Trimming left V 5 bases short and J 4 bases short, with 19 bases between. CDR3 residues: CASSPGGGGYPDTQYF. CDR3 DNA: TGTGCCAGCAGTCCCGGGGGAGGGGGCTACCCAGATACGCAGTATTTT.

This clone was recorded a few times. The chain recombines TRBV30 with TRBJ1-3; D is ambiguous. The CDR3 length is 15 residues. Trimming left V 7 bases short and J 1 base short, with 17 bases between. The germline V gene has CDR1 GTSNPN and CDR2 SVGIG (reference sequence). CDR3 nucleotides: TGTGCCTACGATCCGGGCCCCAGGTCTGGAAACACCATATATTTT. Encoded protein: CAYDPGPRSGNTIYF.

This chain links TRBV21-1 with TRBJ2-7; TRBD1, as called in the table, went unchecked against the DNA. TRBV21-1 constitutes a pseudogene. The CDR3 has 14 amino acids. CDR3 in amino acids: CASSKTGGQGEQYF. DNA for the CDR3: TGTGCCAGCAGCAAAACGGGGGGACAGGGCGAGCAGTACTTC.

The V call is TRBV5-6, the J call TRBJ1-5, with D tentatively TRBD1 (5 bases). This CDR3 has 16 residues. Germline V gives CDR1 SGHDT, CDR2 YYEEEE. V lost 1 base to trimming and J lost 2 bases, with 13 bases between them. CDR3 sequence reads: CASSLWDPGGNQPQHF. The CDR3 DNA sequence: TGTGCCAGCAGCTTGTGGGACCCCGGGGGCAATCAGCCCCAGCATTTT.

This chain joins TRBV5-5 and TRBJ1-1; 8 positions agree with TRBD1. In germline, CDR1 is SGHKS, CDR2 YYEKEE (reference sequence). V was clipped by 0 bases and J by 4 bases; unmatched bases: 2. This CDR3 is 14 amino acids long. CDR3: CASSLEGQVTEAFF. The CDR3 DNA follows: TGTGCCAGCAGCTTGGAGGGACAGGTCACTGAAGCTTTCTTT.

A single count supports this clone. The rearrangement uses TRBV7-2 and TRBJ1-4; D unclear. The germline V and J ends were trimmed by 5 bases and 5 bases, with 9 bases remaining between them. This CDR3 is 13 amino acids long. CDR1 and CDR2 from the germline V gene are SGHTA and FQGNSA. The CDR3 region is CASSPGGNEKLFF. CDR3 DNA: TGTGCCAGCAGCCCTGGTGGAAATGAAAAACTGTTTTTT.

The chain links TRBV4-2 to TRBJ2-1; 7 nucleotides match TRBD2. Per germline, CDR1 LGHNA and CDR2 YNFKEQ. With 1 base clipped from V and 5 bases from J, the junction kept 8 bases outside the gene matches. The CDR3 consists of 16 residues. The CDR3 is CASSQGGASGHNEQFF. In nucleotides, the CDR3 is TGTGCCAGCAGCCAAGGTGGGGCTAGCGGTCACAATGAGCAGTTCTTC.

This chain uses TRBV5-6 with TRBJ2-7, with D perhaps being TRBD1 or TRBD2 (5 bases each). This CDR3 comprises 16 residues. The V gene's germline CDR1 is SGHDT and CDR2 YYEEEE. Between the trimmed V and J ends, which lost 2 bases and 4 bases, there was a span of 19 bases. The CDR3 sequence: CASSFYRDGFSYEQYF. DNA for the CDR3: TGTGCCAGCAGCTTTTACCGGGACGGGTTTTCGTACGAGCAGTACTTC.

This chain uses TRBV7-2 with TRBJ2-5; D remains unclear. This CDR3 has 13 residues. Germline-derived CDR1 and CDR2 are SGHTA and FQGNSA. Trimming stripped 3 bases from V and 3 bases from J, with 8 bases between. CDR3 bases: TGTGCCAGCAGCTTCCGTAGGGAAGAGACCCAGTACTTC. Residues: CASSFRREETQYF.

J is TRBJ2-7 and V is TRBV10-3; 7 bases map to TRBD2. This CDR3 contains 15 residues. V was clipped by 9 bases and J by 2 bases; unmatched bases: 13. The germline gives CDR1 ENHRY, CDR2 SYGVKD. CDR3 in amino acids: CAISPTGTMAYEQYF. The CDR3 coding sequence is TGTGCCATTTCCCCAACCGGGACTATGGCCTACGAGCAGTACTTC.

The genes are TRBV2 and TRBJ2-3; 7 nucleotides agree with TRBD2. This CDR3 contains 13 residues. Germline-derived CDR1 and CDR2 are SNHLY and FYNNEI. The V and J ends lost 5 bases and 4 bases, in that order; junction bases with no gene match: 3. CDR3 amino acids: CASSYGLADTQYF. As DNA, the CDR3 is TGTGCCAGCAGTTACGGACTAGCAGATACGCAGTATTTT.

This clone is a singleton in its sample. The rearrangement uses TRBV27 and TRBJ2-5; D gene uncertain. Germline values: CDR1 MNHEY, CDR2 SMNVEV (reference sequence). The ends were cut back, 6 bases at V and 7 bases at J, with 6 bases in the middle. The CDR3 sequence is 10 residues long. DNA of the CDR3: TGTGCCAGCAGGGTAAGGACCCAGTACTTC. This translates into CASRVRTQYF.

The V call is TRBV9, the J call TRBJ2-1, with D unclear. V was cut by 0 bases and J by 6 bases, with 10 bases left in between. CDR1 SGDLS and CDR2 YYNGEE come from the germline V gene. The CDR3 loop spans 14 amino acids. Here the CDR3 DNA reads TGTGCCAGCAGCGTAGGCACTCCGGCCAATGAGCAGTTCTTC. As protein: CASSVGTPANEQFF.

In DNA, the CDR3 is TGTGCCAGCAGCGCCACCGGAGGGGGGAGGGTCGAGCAGTACTTC. Its protein product is CASSATGGGRVEQYF. The chain uses TRBV5-6 and TRBJ2-7, with D maybe TRBD2 (7 bases). The CDR3 consists of 15 residues. V was trimmed by 4 bases and J by 6 bases, leaving 20 bases between them. Germline-derived CDR1 and CDR2 are SGHDT and YYEEEE.

The chain links TRBV5-1 to TRBJ2-5; 13 bases align to TRBD2. Looked up from germline, CDR1 is SGHRS and CDR2 is YFSETQ. The CDR3 is made up of 17 amino acids. The V and J ends lost 0 bases and 5 bases, in that order; junction bases with no gene match: 7. The CDR3 nucleotides read TGCGCCAGCAGCTTGGTCCCTGGACTAGCGGGAGTTGAGACCCAGTACTTC. Encoded protein: CASSLVPGLAGVETQYF.

This clone showed up just a few times. V and J are TRBV9 and TRBJ1-2; TRBD1 matches at 12 bases. Looked up from germline, CDR1 is SGDLS and CDR2 is YYNGEE. This CDR3 has 16 amino acids. J was trimmed by 8 bases and V by 3 bases; bases with no gene match: 11. The CDR3 is CASSAQPGQGARGYTF. The DNA of the CDR3 is TGTGCCAGCAGCGCCCAGCCGGGACAGGGGGCTAGGGGCTACACCTTC.

The chain is built from TRBV6-5 and TRBJ1-5; unclear D gene. The CDR3 spans 13 residues. V lost 2 bases and J lost 2, with 4 bases in between. Germline CDR1 and CDR2: MNHEY and SVGAGI. In nucleotides, the CDR3 is TGTGCCAGCAGTTACAGTCGCAATCAGCCCCAGCATTTT. This encodes CASSYSRNQPQHF.

This chain connects TRBV19 to TRBJ2-3, with D tentatively TRBD1 or TRBD2 (6 bases each). The CDR3 consists of 14 residues. CDR1 LNHDA and CDR2 SQIVND come from the germline V gene (reference sequence). Trimming shortened V by 4 bases and J by 3 bases, and 11 bases separated the two germline ends. The CDR3 loop reads CASSNLGGTDTQYF. The DNA for the CDR3 is TGTGCCAGTAGTAATCTAGGGGGGACAGATACGCAGTATTTT. Variable domain in full (rest from reference TRBV19 and TRBJ2-3): DGGITQSPKYLFRKEGQNVTLSCEQNLNHDAMYWYRQDPGQGLRLIYYSQIVNDFQKGDIAEGYSVSREKKESFPLTVTSAQKNPTAFYLCASSNLGGTDTQYFGPGTRLTVL.

The genes are TRBV28 and TRBJ2-1; D possibly corresponds to TRBD2 (5 bases). V lost 3 bases and J 8 bases, leaving 8 bases between the germline ends. The CDR3 has 12 residues. Per germline, CDR1 MDHEN and CDR2 SYDVKM. CDR3 nucleotides: TGTGCCAGCAGTTTCCAGAGGGATGAGCAGTTCTTC. Translating it yields CASSFQRDEQFF.

The rearrangement uses TRBV28 and TRBJ1-1, with 8 bases identical to TRBD1. Germline CDR1 is MDHEN and CDR2 is SYDVKM. There are 17 residues in the CDR3. Germline trimming cut 2 bases from V and 2 bases from J; bases unmatched to any gene: 10. As DNA, the CDR3 is TGTGCCAGCAGTTTAAGGGCAGGGGGCGGAGACAACACTGAAGCTTTCTTT. Protein sequence: CASSLRAGGGDNTEAFF. The full variable domain, with the rest looked up from reference TRBV28 and TRBJ1-1, is DVKVTQSSRYLVKRTGEKVFLECVQDMDHENMFWYRQDPGLGLRLIYFSYDVKMKEKGDIPEGYSVSREKKERFSLILESASTNQTSMYLCASSLRAGGGDNTEAFFGQGTRLTVV.

This chain joins TRBV4-1 and TRBJ1-1; maybe TRBD1 (6 bases). The germline CDR1 and CDR2 sequences are MGHRA and YSYEKL. CDR3 length: 14 residues. With 3 bases removed from V and 5 bases from J, the gap between germline ends came to 13 bases. CDR3 loop: CASSQGARGTEAFF. As DNA, the CDR3 is TGCGCCAGCAGCCAGGGGGCGCGGGGAACTGAAGCTTTCTTT.

The DNA of the CDR3 is TGTGCCAGCAGGCCGACAGCAACTAATGAAAAACTGTTTTTT. As protein: CASRPTATNEKLFF. The J gene is TRBJ1-4, the V gene TRBV5-5; D is perhaps TRBD1 (5 bases). This CDR3 contains 14 residues. Per germline, CDR1 SGHKS and CDR2 YYEKEE (reference sequence). V was clipped by 5 bases and J by 0 bases, with 8 bases between them.

This chain uses TRBV15 with TRBJ2-5; D uncertain. Germline V gene lookup returns CDR1 LNHNV and CDR2 YYDKDF (reference sequence). This CDR3 comprises 14 residues. Trimming took off 1 base at V and 3 bases at J, with 9 bases between the two ends. This CDR3 reads CATSRVSAEETQYF. CDR3 sequence (DNA): TGTGCCACCAGCAGAGTATCGGCAGAAGAGACCCAGTACTTC.

The chain joins TRBV7-9 to TRBJ1-1; TRBD1 matches 8 bases. With V trimmed by 3 bases and J by 5 bases, 11 bases remained unmatched. The germline V gene has CDR1 SEHNR and CDR2 FQNEAQ (reference sequence). This CDR3 spans 16 amino acids. The chain's CDR3 is CASSLFSGGAYTEAFF. The CDR3 nucleotides read TGTGCCAGCAGCTTGTTCTCAGGGGGCGCTTATACTGAAGCTTTCTTT.

V usage is TRBV10-3 and J usage is TRBJ1-6; 9 bases line up with TRBD1. V lost 4 bases, J lost 10 bases, and 14 bases stayed unmatched. The CDR3 covers 17 residues. Germline V gene data show CDR1 as ENHRY and CDR2 as SYGVKD. This chain's CDR3 is CAISGVVGTGSESPLHF. Written as DNA, the CDR3 is TGTGCCATCAGTGGCGTAGTAGGGACAGGGTCGGAATCACCCCTCCACTTT.

Concerning this clone itself: Other DNA sequences in the same sample also yield this CDR3. The J gene is TRBJ2-6, the V gene TRBV28; D is unclear. Germline assignment: CDR1 MDHEN and CDR2 SYDVKM. The CDR3 consists of 12 residues. The V gene lost 6 bases and the J gene lost 0 bases, with 0 bases spanning the gap. Written as DNA, the CDR3 is TGTGCCAGCAGCTCTGGGGCCAACGTCCTGACTTTC. Protein sequence: CASSSGANVLTF. Using reference TRBV28 and TRBJ2-6 for the parts outside the CDR3, the full variable domain is DVKVTQSSRYLVKRTGEKVFLECVQDMDHENMFWYRQDPGLGLRLIYFSYDVKMKEKGDIPEGYSVSREKKERFSLILESASTNQTSMYLCASSSGANVLTFGAGSRLTVL.

The rearrangement uses TRBV7-2 and TRBJ2-3; the match to TRBD2 covers 8 bases. There are 12 residues in the CDR3. The germline gives CDR1 SGHTA, CDR2 FQGNSA. Trimming cost V 6 bases and J 15 bases; bases outside gene matches: 11. CDR3 nucleotide sequence: TGTGCCAGCAGTTCCGGAGCGGGGGCGGGTTATTTT. Translating it yields CASSSGAGAGYF.